Included here is one TCR beta chain sequence, with context. Its antigen remains unknown. Documented time point: persistent/refractory GD, antithyroid drugs over 5 years with positive TRAb. Generation of the TCR library employed RNA extracted from PBMCs. V gave up 2 bases and J gave up 15 bases, with 20 bases separating them. This CDR3 has 14 residues. This specimen comes from a study of regulatory T cells in long-lasting Graves disease. Across the study: Persistent Graves' disease meant over 5 years of antithyroid drugs with positive TSH receptor antibodies.

Findings and caveats of the study: TRBV28, TRBJ1-2 and TRBJ2-5 were favored in persistent disease. Those with persistent disease had in common more public clonotypes (roughly 3,000) than new patients (approximately 1,000).

Through Arm-PCR of CDR3 regions and iRepertoire HTBI primers, TCR beta libraries were built. A single record per CDR3 protein comes from TCRdb applying MiXCR to the multiplex PCR reads. The sample has 600,000 to 850,000 distinct CDR3 sequences; around 30% are singletons. The chain couples TRBV12-3 or TRBV12-4 to TRBJ2-1; D perhaps matches TRBD2 (5 bases). Specimen: peripheral blood mononuclear cells (PBMCs), collected when the disease was refractory, from a patient treated with antithyroid drugs. The origin of this receptor is a female donor with Graves disease. CDR3 DNA: TGTGCCAGCAGTTTAAGTTCCCTGGCTAGCTTTCTGTTCTTC. Protein: CASSLSSLASFLFF.